This T cell receptor beta chain appears in the sequencing data of a study of blood T cell repertoires in COVID-19. Donors of Cohort 3 who recovered were those that had two negative PCRs, clearance, or symptom resolution. Using immunoSEQ multiplex PCR, the repertoire was profiled, and TCRdb retains in-frame clones only, with some absent. The sample lists 180,000 or so clones, approximately 82% occurring once. The CDR3 length is 14 residues. Germline assignment: CDR1 LNHDA and CDR2 SQIVND (reference sequence). Trimming at V came to 9 bases and at J to 0 bases, leaving 5 bases not matched to a gene. This sequence joins TRBV19 and TRBJ1-5, with 7 nucleotides matching TRBD1. Input material: PBMCs or T cells enriched from blood (not recorded which). The sequence was obtained from a man between 45 and 60 years old who had recovered from COVID-19. CDR3: CASSGGGSNQPQHF. Written as DNA, the CDR3 is TGTGCCAGCTCAGGGGGTGGTAGCAATCAGCCCCAGCATTTT.